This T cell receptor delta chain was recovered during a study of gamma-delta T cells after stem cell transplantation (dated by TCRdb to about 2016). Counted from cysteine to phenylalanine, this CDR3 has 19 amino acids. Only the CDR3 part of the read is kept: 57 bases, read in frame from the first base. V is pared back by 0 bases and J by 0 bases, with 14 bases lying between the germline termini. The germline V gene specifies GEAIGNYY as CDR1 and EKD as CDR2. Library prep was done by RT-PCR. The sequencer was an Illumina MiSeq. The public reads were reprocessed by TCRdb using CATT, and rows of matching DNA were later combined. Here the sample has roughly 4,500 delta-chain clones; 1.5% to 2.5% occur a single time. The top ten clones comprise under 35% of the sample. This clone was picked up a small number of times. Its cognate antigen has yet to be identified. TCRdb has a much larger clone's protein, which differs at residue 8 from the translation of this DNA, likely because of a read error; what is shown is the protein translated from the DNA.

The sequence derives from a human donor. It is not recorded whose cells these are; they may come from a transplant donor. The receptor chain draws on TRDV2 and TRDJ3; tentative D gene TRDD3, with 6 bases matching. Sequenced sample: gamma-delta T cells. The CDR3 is CACDTTGSYSSWDTRQMFF. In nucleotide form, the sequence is TGTGCCTGTGACACCACTGGGAGCTATAGCTCCTGGGACACCCGACAGATGTTTTTC.